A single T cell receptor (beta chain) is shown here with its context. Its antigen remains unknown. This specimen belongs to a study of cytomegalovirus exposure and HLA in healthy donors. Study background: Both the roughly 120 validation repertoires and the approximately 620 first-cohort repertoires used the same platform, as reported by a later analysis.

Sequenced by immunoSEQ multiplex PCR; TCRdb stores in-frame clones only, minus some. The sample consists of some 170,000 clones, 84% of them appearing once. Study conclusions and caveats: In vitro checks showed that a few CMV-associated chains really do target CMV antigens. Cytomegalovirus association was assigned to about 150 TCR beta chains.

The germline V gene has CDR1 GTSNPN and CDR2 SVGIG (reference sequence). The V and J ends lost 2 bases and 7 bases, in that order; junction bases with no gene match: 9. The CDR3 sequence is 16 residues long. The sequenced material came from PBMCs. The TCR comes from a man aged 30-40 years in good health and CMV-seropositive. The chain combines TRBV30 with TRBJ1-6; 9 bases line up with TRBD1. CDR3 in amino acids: CAWSFRTGVLNSPLHF. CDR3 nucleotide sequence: TGTGCCTGGAGTTTCCGGACAGGGGTCCTCAATTCACCCCTCCACTTT.